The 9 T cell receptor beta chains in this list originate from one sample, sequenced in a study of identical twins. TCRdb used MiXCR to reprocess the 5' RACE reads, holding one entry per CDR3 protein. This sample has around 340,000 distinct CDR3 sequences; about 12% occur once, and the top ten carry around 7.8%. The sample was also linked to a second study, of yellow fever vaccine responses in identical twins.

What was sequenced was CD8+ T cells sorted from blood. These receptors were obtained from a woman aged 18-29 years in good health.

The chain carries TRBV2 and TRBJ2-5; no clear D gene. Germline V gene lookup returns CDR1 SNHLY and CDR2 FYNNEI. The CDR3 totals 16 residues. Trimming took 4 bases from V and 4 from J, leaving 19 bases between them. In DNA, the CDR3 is TGTGCCAGCAGTGGGCCCGATCACCTGTACCGAGAGACCCAGTACTTC. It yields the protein CASSGPDHLYRETQYF.

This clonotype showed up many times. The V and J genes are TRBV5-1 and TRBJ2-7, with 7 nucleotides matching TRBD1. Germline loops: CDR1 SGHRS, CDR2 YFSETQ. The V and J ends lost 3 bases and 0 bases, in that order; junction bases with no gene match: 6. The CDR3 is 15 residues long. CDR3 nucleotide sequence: TGCGCCAGCAGCTCCCGGGACAGTCGCTCCTACGAGCAGTACTTC. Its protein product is CASSSRDSRSYEQYF.

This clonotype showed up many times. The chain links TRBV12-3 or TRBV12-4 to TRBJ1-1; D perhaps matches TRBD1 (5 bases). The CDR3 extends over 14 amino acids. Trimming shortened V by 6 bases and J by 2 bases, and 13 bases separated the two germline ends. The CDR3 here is CASSRTGPNTEAFF. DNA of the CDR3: TGTGCCAGCAGCCGCACAGGACCCAACACTGAAGCTTTCTTT.

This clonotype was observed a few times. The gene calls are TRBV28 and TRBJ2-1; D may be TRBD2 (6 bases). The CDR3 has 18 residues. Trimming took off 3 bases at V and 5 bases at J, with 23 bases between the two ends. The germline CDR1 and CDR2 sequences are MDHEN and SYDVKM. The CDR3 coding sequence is TGTGCCAGCAGTTTCTACCCGGTTGGTAGCGGAGACCACAATGAGCAGTTCTTC. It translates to CASSFYPVGSGDHNEQFF.

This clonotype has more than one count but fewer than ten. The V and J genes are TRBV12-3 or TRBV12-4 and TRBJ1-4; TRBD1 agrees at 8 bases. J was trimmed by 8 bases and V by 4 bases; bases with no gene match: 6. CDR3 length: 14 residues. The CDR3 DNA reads TGTGCCAGCAGTTCAGGGGGCTCGCACGAAAAACTGTTTTTT. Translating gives CASSSGGSHEKLFF.

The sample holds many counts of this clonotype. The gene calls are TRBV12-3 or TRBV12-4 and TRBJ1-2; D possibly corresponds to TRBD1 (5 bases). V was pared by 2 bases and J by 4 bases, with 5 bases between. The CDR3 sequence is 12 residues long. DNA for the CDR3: TGTGCCAGCAGTTTACAGGGCTATGGCTACACCTTC. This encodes CASSLQGYGYTF.

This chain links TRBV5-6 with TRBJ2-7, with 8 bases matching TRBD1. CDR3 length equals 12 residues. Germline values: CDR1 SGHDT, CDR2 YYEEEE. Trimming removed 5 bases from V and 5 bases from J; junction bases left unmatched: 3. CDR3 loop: CASSQGANEQYV. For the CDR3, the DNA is TGTGCCAGCAGTCAGGGGGCTAACGAGCAGTACGTC.

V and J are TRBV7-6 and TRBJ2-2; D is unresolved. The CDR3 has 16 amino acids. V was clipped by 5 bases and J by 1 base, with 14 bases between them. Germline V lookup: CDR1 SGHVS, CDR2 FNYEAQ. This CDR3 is CASSLGGLLNTGELFF. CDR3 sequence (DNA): TGTGCCAGCAGCCTGGGTGGCCTATTGAACACCGGGGAGCTGTTTTTT.

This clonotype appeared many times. CDR3 nucleotide sequence: TGCGCCAGCAGCCAAGATTTCCCGGGTCCGGACGAGCAGTACGTC. Encoded protein: CASSQDFPGPDEQYV. V usage is TRBV4-1 and J usage is TRBJ2-7; D call uncertain. The CDR3 has 15 amino acids. Germline loops: CDR1 MGHRA, CDR2 YSYEKL. Trimming removed 0 bases from V and 5 bases from J, with 14 bases in between.